This T cell receptor (beta chain) was found in a study of patients and donors after allogeneic stem cell transplantation. TCRdb reprocessed the RT-PCR reads via MiXCR and lists one record per CDR3 protein. The sample lists over 400,000 distinct CDR3 sequences; about a sixth were seen once. Germline V gene lookup returns CDR1 DFQATT and CDR2 SNEGSKA (reference sequence). CDR3 length equals 17 residues. J was trimmed by 3 bases and V by 3 bases; bases with no gene match: 12. The origin of this receptor is a human donor who was either an allogeneic HSCT recipient or a stem cell or donor lymphocyte infusion donor (not recorded which). It is not recorded whose cells these are; they may come from a transplant donor. The chain recombines TRBV20-1 with TRBJ2-3; 10 bases match TRBD2. The sample comprised blood, either unsorted or a sorted T cell fraction (not recorded which). This CDR3 is CSASPSGGRSGTDTQYF. CDR3 sequence (DNA): TGCAGTGCTAGCCCTAGCGGGGGCCGTAGCGGGACAGATACGCAGTATTTT.